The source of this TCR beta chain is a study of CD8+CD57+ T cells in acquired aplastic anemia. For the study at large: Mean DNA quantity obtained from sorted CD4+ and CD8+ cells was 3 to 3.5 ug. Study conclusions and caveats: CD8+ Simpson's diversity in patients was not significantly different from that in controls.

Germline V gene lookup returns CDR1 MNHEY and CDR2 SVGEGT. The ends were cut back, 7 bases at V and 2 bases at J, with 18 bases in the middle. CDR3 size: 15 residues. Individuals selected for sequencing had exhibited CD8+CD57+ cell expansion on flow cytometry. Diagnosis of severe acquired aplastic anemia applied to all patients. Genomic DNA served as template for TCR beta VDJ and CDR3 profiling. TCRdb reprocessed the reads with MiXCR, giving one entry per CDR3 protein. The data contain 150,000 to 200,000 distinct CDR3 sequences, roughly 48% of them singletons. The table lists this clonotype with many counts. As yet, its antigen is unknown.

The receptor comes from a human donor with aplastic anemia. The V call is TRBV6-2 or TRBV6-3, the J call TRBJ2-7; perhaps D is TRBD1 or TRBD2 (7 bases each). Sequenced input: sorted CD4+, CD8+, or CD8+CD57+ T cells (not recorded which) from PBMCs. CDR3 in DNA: TGTGCCAGCATCACCAGGGGGAGGGCTACCTACGAGCAGTACTTC. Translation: CASITRGRATYEQYF.